The subject of this entry is one T cell receptor beta chain. Antigen: not known. TCRdb re-derived calls from the reads in MiXCR, one entry per CDR3 protein. The sample has hundreds of thousands of distinct CDR3 sequences, around 31% seen once. The CDR3 extends over 18 amino acids. Trimming stripped 11 bases from V and 4 bases from J, with 29 bases between. CDR1 and CDR2 (germline): LNHDA, SQIVND (reference sequence). This sample was taken from a study of T cell repertoires in cytomegalovirus infection. About the research overall: Use of recently identified HLA-C-restricted and well-studied HLA-B-restricted CMV epitopes was part of the study. The public TCR beta signatures pointed to both CMV infection and matching HLA type.

Notes on the study in general: Accumulated public TCR beta family frequency recognized individuals carrying CMV together with the relevant HLA. The ex vivo response was dominated by HLA-C-restricted CMV-specific TCR beta clonotypes.

The V and J genes are TRBV19 and TRBJ1-4, with D unresolved. Sequenced material: cultured PBMCs, taken from culture after CMV antigen stimulation. This receptor was obtained from a human donor in good health (CMV status not recorded). Some clones in this sample may be carry-over from other donors' samples. This chain's CDR3 is CAARGGSYPPRGNEKLFF. In nucleotides, the CDR3 is TGTGCCGCCCGAGGAGGCTCCTATCCCCCCCGGGGTAATGAAAAACTGTTTTTT.